A single sample gave rise to the 9 T cell receptor beta chains below, sequenced in a study of blood T cell repertoires in COVID-19. Using immunoSEQ multiplex PCR, the repertoire was profiled, and TCRdb retains in-frame clones only, with some absent. The sample consists of 200,000 to 250,000 clones, approximately 83% of them appearing once. Specimen: peripheral blood. Receptors originate from a woman aged 30 to 39 who had recovered from COVID-19.

The DNA of the CDR3 is TGTGCCAGTCGCCCGCTCCAGGGGATCGCTGAAGCTTTCTTT. It translates to CASRPLQGIAEAFF. The gene calls are TRBV19 and TRBJ1-1; maybe TRBD1 (6 bases). The CDR3 loop spans 14 amino acids. CDR1 LNHDA and CDR2 SQIVND come from the germline V gene (reference sequence). The V end was cut by 8 bases, the J end by 6 bases, with 19 bases between. The full variable domain, its missing parts supplied by reference TRBV19 and TRBJ1-1, is DGGITQSPKYLFRKEGQNVTLSCEQNLNHDAMYWYRQDPGQGLRLIYYSQIVNDFQKGDIAEGYSVSREKKESFPLTVTSAQKNPTAFYLCASRPLQGIAEAFFGQGTRLTVV.

This clone was seen only a few times. CDR3 loop: CASRPQGASYEQYF. In DNA form, the CDR3 reads TGTGCCAGTAGGCCACAGGGGGCCTCCTACGAGCAGTACTTC. J is TRBJ2-7 and V is TRBV19, with 9 positions matching TRBD1. V lost 6 bases and J lost 0; bases outside the gene matches: 3. In germline, CDR1 is LNHDA, CDR2 SQIVND (reference sequence). This CDR3 has 14 residues.

The gene calls are TRBV10-3 and TRBJ2-5, with TRBD1 matching over 7 bases. Germline V gene data show CDR1 as ENHRY and CDR2 as SYGVKD. CDR3 size: 13 residues. Trimming cost V 7 bases and J 4 bases; bases outside gene matches: 6. The CDR3 spells CAINRDRGETQYF. The CDR3 DNA reads as TGTGCCATCAATCGGGACAGAGGAGAGACCCAGTACTTC.

V is TRBV2 and J is TRBJ1-6, with D possibly being TRBD1 (6 bases). CDR3 length: 15 residues. The germline gives CDR1 SNHLY, CDR2 FYNNEI. V lost 7 bases to trimming and J lost 7 bases, with 17 bases between them. CDR3 DNA sequence: TGTGCCAGCATCCTCCCTCAGGGGCAGAATTCACCCCTCCACTTT. This encodes CASILPQGQNSPLHF. Combining the CDR3 with reference TRBV2 and TRBJ1-6 gives the whole variable domain EPEVTQTPSHQVTQMGQEVILRCVPISNHLYFYWYRQILGQKVEFLVSFYNNEISEKSEIFDDQFSVERPDGSNFTLKIRSTKLEDSAMYFCASILPQGQNSPLHFGNGTRLTVT.

V and J are TRBV7-3 and TRBJ2-2; D uncertain. Per the germline V gene, CDR1 is SGHTA and CDR2 is FQGTGA. Trimming removed 4 bases from V and 5 bases from J, with 17 bases in between. CDR3 size: 16 residues. CDR3 DNA sequence: TGTGCCAGCAGCTACCCACCGGGTTTAGGAACCGGGGAGCTGTTTTTT. Translated: CASSYPPGLGTGELFF. The whole variable domain, filled in from reference TRBV7-3 and TRBJ2-2, reads GAGVSQTPSNKVTEKGKYVELRCDPISGHTALYWYRQSLGQGPEFLIYFQGTGAADDSGLPNDRFFAVRPEGSVSTLKIQRTERGDSAVYLCASSYPPGLGTGELFFGEGSRLTVL.

The CDR3 bases are TGTGCTAGTGGTTTAGATAGTTGGGACAGGGAGGACTATGGCTACACCTTC. It is translated as CASGLDSWDREDYGYTF. The V and J genes are TRBV12-5 and TRBJ1-2; 9 bases map to TRBD1. The V gene's germline CDR1 is LGHNT and CDR2 FRNRAP. The CDR3 runs to 17 residues. Unmatched junction bases numbered 11, after V lost 3 bases and J lost 3 bases.

The V gene is TRBV27, the J gene TRBJ1-6; D unclear. Trimming shortened V by 4 bases and J by 9 bases, and 13 bases separated the two germline ends. Germline CDR1 is MNHEY and CDR2 is SMNVEV (reference sequence). This CDR3 has 14 amino acids. As DNA, the CDR3 is TGTGCCAGCAGTTGGACGGGAGTGGTTTCACCCCTCCACTTT. Its protein product is CASSWTGVVSPLHF.

This chain joins TRBV27 and TRBJ2-2; 7 bases line up with TRBD1. The V segment lost 4 bases and the J segment 6 bases; nucleotides outside the gene matches: 8. Germline assignment: CDR1 MNHEY and CDR2 SMNVEV (reference sequence). CDR3 length: 15 residues. The CDR3 DNA is TGTGCCAGCAGTTCCACAGGGCAGGGGGCCGGGGAGCTGTTTTTT. Protein sequence: CASSSTGQGAGELFF.

The CDR3 DNA follows: TGCGCCAGCAGCTTTTGGCAGGGGTCCTACGAGCAGTACTTC. This codes for CASSFWQGSYEQYF. The chain couples TRBV5-1 to TRBJ2-7, with a tentative D call TRBD1 (6 bases). The CDR3 spans 14 residues. The germline V gene encodes CDR1 SGHRS and CDR2 YFSETQ. V lost 2 bases to trimming and J lost 1 base, with 10 bases between them.